Following are 32 T cell receptor beta chains from one sample sequenced in a study of OX40 agonist ivuxolimab in advanced cancers. Profiled with immunoSEQ multiplex PCR; TCRdb holds only in-frame clones, not every one. The sample includes about 90,000 clones, about 90% seen only once; the top ten take about 7%. Sample: CD4+ or CD8+ T cells sorted from blood, taken in a trial of the OX40 agonist ivuxolimab. All receptors come from an adult with an advanced solid tumor such as melanoma, head and neck, liver or kidney cancer.

J is TRBJ2-5 and V is TRBV5-6; D unclear. Trimming removed 1 base from V and 2 bases from J, with 15 bases in between. Per the germline V gene, CDR1 is SGHDT and CDR2 is YYEEEE. This CDR3 spans 16 amino acids. The CDR3 nucleotides are TGTGCCAGCAGCTTGCGGGCCCTCATCGATCAAGAGACCCAGTACTTC. It specifies CASSLRALIDQETQYF.

This chain uses TRBV5-6 with TRBJ2-1, with D possibly matching TRBD1 (5 bases). Trimming stripped 1 base from V and 4 bases from J, with 15 bases between. This CDR3 has 16 residues. Per germline, CDR1 SGHDT and CDR2 YYEEEE. CDR3 loop: CASSLWGRFLYNEQFF. The CDR3 region has the DNA TGTGCCAGCAGCTTGTGGGGCAGGTTCCTTTACAATGAGCAGTTCTTC.

The chain is built from TRBV6-6 and TRBJ2-7, with 9 bases that match TRBD2. The ends lost 4 bases at V and 0 bases at J; junction bases unmatched: 7. This CDR3 is built from 16 residues. Germline loops: CDR1 MNHNY, CDR2 SVGAGI (reference sequence). The CDR3 reads CASSFSSGTSSYEQYF. CDR3 in DNA: TGTGCCAGCAGTTTCTCTAGCGGGACTAGCTCCTACGAGCAGTACTTC.

In its sample, this clone was seen a few times. The chain recombines TRBV6-6 with TRBJ2-7, with a weak D call TRBD1 (5 bases). CDR1 is MNHNY and CDR2 is SVGAGI in the germline V gene (reference sequence). The V gene lost 5 bases and the J gene lost 1 base, with 9 bases spanning the gap. The CDR3 contains 13 residues. CDR3 in DNA: TGTGCCAGCAGTACACAGGATTCCTACGAGCAGTACTTC. Protein sequence: CASSTQDSYEQYF.

The V call is TRBV9, the J call TRBJ2-7; a weak D match, TRBD1 (5 bases). Germline V gene lookup returns CDR1 SGDLS and CDR2 YYNGEE. V dropped 3 bases and J dropped 5 bases, with 15 bases sitting between them. This CDR3 comprises 14 residues. The CDR3 region has the DNA TGTGCCAGCAGCGCGGGCCAGGGCAGAAACGAGCAGTACTTC. Translation: CASSAGQGRNEQYF.

This chain links TRBV4-1 with TRBJ2-3, with 12 nucleotides matching TRBD2. CDR1 is MGHRA, CDR2 YSYEKL, per germline. The trim removed 1 base at V and 3 bases at J, leaving 2 bases unmatched. The CDR3 has 16 amino acids. This chain's CDR3 is CASSQALAGGTDTQYF. The CDR3 DNA reads as TGCGCCAGCAGCCAAGCACTAGCGGGAGGTACAGATACGCAGTATTTT.

The gene calls are TRBV7-9 and TRBJ1-1, with D possibly TRBD1 on 6 matching bases. The CDR3 is 13 amino acids. Germline CDR1 SEHNR, CDR2 FQNEAQ (reference sequence). The germline V and J ends were trimmed by 3 bases and 5 bases, with 10 bases remaining between them. This CDR3 is CASSFQGRTEAFF. Here the CDR3 DNA reads TGTGCCAGCAGCTTCCAGGGGAGGACTGAAGCTTTCTTT.

This clone was seen a single time. CDR3 sequence: CASSLVGETQYF. The CDR3 nucleotides read TGTGCCAGCAGCTTAGTCGGGGAGACCCAGTACTTC. The V call is TRBV11-3, the J call TRBJ2-5; D unclear. The CDR3 covers 12 residues. CDR1 is SGHNT, CDR2 YENEEA, per germline. V was trimmed by 1 base and J by 5 bases, leaving 5 bases between them.

The gene calls are TRBV7-9 and TRBJ2-7; no definite D call. Trimming left V 1 base short and J 6 bases short, with 13 bases between. The CDR3 loop spans 14 amino acids. CDR1 is SEHNR and CDR2 is FQNEAQ in the germline V gene (reference sequence). CDR3 bases: TGTGCCAGCAGCTTAGGAGAGAGAGAGTTCGAGCAGTACTTC. This encodes CASSLGEREFEQYF.

The V call is TRBV27, the J call TRBJ2-5; 8 bases fit TRBD2. Near its end, the DNA agrees better with TRBJ2-7, so the J call may be wrong. This CDR3 has 16 amino acids. Germline V CDR1 and CDR2: MNHEY, SMNVEV (reference sequence). This CDR3 reads CASSSLGAGADYEQYF. DNA for the CDR3: TGTGCCAGCAGTAGCCTAGGAGCGGGAGCTGACTACGAGCAGTACTTC.

The chain employs TRBV27 and TRBJ2-7; 7 bases agree with TRBD1. The CDR3 extends over 14 amino acids. The germline CDR1 and CDR2 sequences are MNHEY and SMNVEV (reference sequence). V was clipped by 6 bases and J by 4 bases; unmatched bases: 9. CDR3 loop: CASRRQGSRYEQYF. In DNA, the CDR3 is TGTGCCAGCAGAAGACAGGGATCGAGATACGAGCAGTACTTC.

This chain joins TRBV15 and TRBJ1-1, with D possibly matching TRBD1 (6 bases). The germline V gene encodes CDR1 LNHNV and CDR2 YYDKDF (reference sequence). This CDR3 region has 12 residues. V lost 3 bases to trimming and J lost 7 bases, with 9 bases between them. The CDR3 region is CATSRETGEAFF. The CDR3 bases are TGTGCCACCAGCAGGGAGACAGGTGAAGCTTTCTTT.

This chain connects TRBV7-9 to TRBJ1-1, with D perhaps matching TRBD1 (6 bases). Looked up from germline, CDR1 is SEHNR and CDR2 is FQNEAQ (reference sequence). V was pared by 5 bases and J by 5 bases, with 15 bases between. There are 14 residues in the CDR3. This CDR3 is CASSILQGRTEAFF. CDR3 bases: TGTGCCAGCAGCATACTACAGGGCCGGACTGAAGCTTTCTTT.

The chain links TRBV10-1 to TRBJ2-1; D is unresolved. CDR1 and CDR2 (germline): WNHNN, SYGVQD (reference sequence). Trimming took off 0 bases at V and 0 bases at J, with 9 bases between the two ends. The CDR3 runs to 16 residues. The CDR3 nucleotides read TGCGCCAGCAGTGAGTCGTTCCATAGCTCCTACAATGAGCAGTTCTTC. Protein product: CASSESFHSSYNEQFF.

This clone has a single count. The V call is TRBV6-1, the J call TRBJ1-5; D ambiguous. CDR3 length: 15 amino acids. The ends were cut back, 1 base at V and 3 bases at J, with 10 bases in the middle. Germline CDR1 is MNHNS and CDR2 is SASEGT. CDR3 in amino acids: CASSEEDGPNQPQHF. CDR3 nucleotides: TGTGCCAGCAGTGAAGAAGACGGTCCCAATCAGCCCCAGCATTTT.

The chain has TRBV7-8 and TRBJ1-2, with a possible D match to TRBD1 (6 bases). V lost 1 base and J 2 bases, leaving 14 bases between the germline ends. The CDR3 has 16 residues. Germline V gene sequence: CDR1 SGHVS, CDR2 FQNEAQ. The CDR3 bases are TGTGCCAGCAGCTTAGGTGGGGGGCGGGCCAACTATGGCTACACCTTC. Encoded protein: CASSLGGGRANYGYTF.

V gene TRBV2 combines with J gene TRBJ2-1, with 10 bases aligning to TRBD2. The CDR3 runs to 13 residues. The germline V gene encodes CDR1 SNHLY and CDR2 FYNNEI. Losses at the gene ends were 8 bases for V and 8 bases for J; bases not matched to a gene: 6. CDR3 coding DNA: TGTGCCAGCGTCCTAGCGGGAGCCCATGAGCAGTTCTTC. Translated, it gives CASVLAGAHEQFF.

The chain uses TRBV27 and TRBJ1-2, with 9 bases matching TRBD1. The V segment lost 4 bases and the J segment 5 bases; nucleotides outside the gene matches: 5. The germline CDR1 and CDR2 sequences are MNHEY and SMNVEV (reference sequence). This CDR3 region has 14 residues. CDR3 amino acids: CASSSSTGGYGYTF. Written as DNA, the CDR3 is TGTGCCAGCAGTTCCTCGACAGGGGGGTATGGCTACACCTTC.

The chain recombines TRBV5-4 with TRBJ2-5; TRBD2 aligns across 8 bases. From germline, CDR1 is SGHNT and CDR2 YYREEE (reference sequence). Trimming at V came to 4 bases and at J to 4 bases, leaving 9 bases not matched to a gene. This CDR3 region has 15 residues. CDR3 protein: CASSRPGLEGETQYF. In nucleotides, the CDR3 is TGTGCCAGCAGCCGCCCGGGACTAGAAGGAGAGACCCAGTACTTC.

This rearrangement joins TRBV11-2 to TRBJ1-1; D not certain. The CDR3 is made up of 17 amino acids. V was trimmed by 0 bases and J by 1 base, leaving 15 bases between them. Looked up from germline, CDR1 is SGHAT and CDR2 is FQNNGV. DNA of the CDR3: TGTGCCAGCAGCTTAGATCCCCTCCTTCGCCAGAACACTGAAGCTTTCTTT. This codes for CASSLDPLLRQNTEAFF.

V and J are TRBV6-1 and TRBJ2-1; either TRBD1 or TRBD2 may fit D (5 bases each). Germline V gene lookup returns CDR1 MNHNS and CDR2 SASEGT. The V end lost 0 bases, the J end lost 10 bases, and 16 bases lay between the germline ends. This CDR3 spans 15 amino acids. CDR3 DNA sequence: TGTGCCAGCAGTGAAGCGACCGAGGTGGGACGAGAGCAGTTCTTC. It yields the protein CASSEATEVGREQFF.

The rearrangement uses TRBV6-5 and TRBJ1-4; D perhaps matches TRBD1 (6 bases). The CDR3 has 14 residues. Germline-derived CDR1 and CDR2 are MNHEY and SVGAGI. V was trimmed by 2 bases and J by 7 bases, leaving 11 bases between them. The CDR3 sequence is CASSYRGASEKLFF. DNA of the CDR3: TGTGCCAGCAGTTACAGGGGGGCCAGTGAAAAACTGTTTTTT.

J is TRBJ2-5 and V is TRBV10-3; D might be TRBD1 (5 bases). CDR1 and CDR2 (germline): ENHRY, SYGVKD. V was pared by 3 bases and J by 4 bases, with 9 bases between. There are 13 residues in the CDR3. CDR3 bases: TGTGCCATCAGTGAAGGGGTTGGAGAGACCCAGTACTTC. Translated, it gives CAISEGVGETQYF.

The count of this clone is one. The chain has TRBV18 and TRBJ1-5; D not resolved. The V end was cut by 2 bases, the J end by 1 base, with 12 bases between. The length of the CDR3 is 16 residues. Germline CDR1 and CDR2: KGHSH and LQKENI. CDR3 DNA sequence: TGTGCCAGCTCACCAATGGCGCAAACGAGCAATCAGCCCCAGCATTTT. As protein: CASSPMAQTSNQPQHF.

The chain has TRBV5-1 and TRBJ2-1, with D possibly TRBD2 on 6 matching bases. CDR1 and CDR2 from the germline V gene are SGHRS and YFSETQ. This CDR3 spans 15 amino acids. Trimming removed 0 bases from V and 9 bases from J, with 16 bases in between. The CDR3 region has the DNA TGCGCCAGCAGCTTGGAGCTAGCGTCAGGGTCTGAGCAGTTCTTC. Translation gives CASSLELASGSEQFF.

The chain couples TRBV5-1 to TRBJ2-7, with unresolved D. Germline V gene data show CDR1 as SGHRS and CDR2 as YFSETQ. This CDR3 region has 13 residues. The ends were cut back, 2 bases at V and 2 bases at J, with 8 bases in the middle. The CDR3 nucleotides read TGCGCCAGCAGCTTATTGGATGCCTACGAGCAGTACTTC. Its translation is CASSLLDAYEQYF. Looking up the rest from reference TRBV5-1 and TRBJ2-7 gives the full variable domain: KAGVTQTPRYLIKTRGQQVTLSCSPISGHRSVSWYQQTPGQGLQFLFEYFSETQRNKGNFPGRFSGRQFSNSRSEMNVSTLELGDSALYLCASSLLDAYEQYFGPGTRLTVT.

The V gene is TRBV5-5, the J gene TRBJ2-5; 9 bases align to TRBD1. CDR1 is SGHKS and CDR2 is YYEKEE in the germline V gene (reference sequence). The ends lost 0 bases at V and 3 bases at J; junction bases unmatched: 0. The CDR3 spans 14 residues. The CDR3 DNA follows: TGTGCCAGCAGCTTGGGGGACAGGGAAGAGACCCAGTACTTC. Its protein is CASSLGDREETQYF.

The V call is TRBV21-1, the J call TRBJ2-1; TRBD1 was called by the table and not checked on the DNA. TRBV21-1 represents a pseudogene. The CDR3 totals 14 residues. This chain's CDR3 is CASRPDSTYNEQFF. The CDR3 DNA reads as TGTGCCAGCAGACCAGACAGCACCTACAATGAGCAGTTCTTC.

The chain joins TRBV30 to TRBJ1-5, with 7 bases identical to TRBD1. Germline V gene sequence: CDR1 GTSNPN, CDR2 SVGIG (reference sequence). CDR3 size: 14 residues. J lost 3 bases, V lost 3 bases, and 5 bases had no gene match. Here the CDR3 DNA reads TGTGCCTGGAGCGCGGGACAGTTCAATCAGCCCCAGCATTTT. This sequence encodes CAWSAGQFNQPQHF.

The rearrangement links TRBV9 to TRBJ1-6; 8 positions match TRBD1. Germline V gene data show CDR1 as SGDLS and CDR2 as YYNGEE. The CDR3 is 15 residues long. V lost 1 base, J lost 10 bases, and 7 bases stayed unmatched. DNA for the CDR3: TGTGCCAGCAGCGTAAGGCAACAGGGGGTCTCACCCCTCCACTTT. Its protein product is CASSVRQQGVSPLHF.

This chain connects TRBV27 to TRBJ1-1; 7 positions match TRBD1. This CDR3 comprises 15 residues. J lost 0 bases, V lost 3 bases, and 4 bases had no gene match. Germline CDR1 reads MNHEY; CDR2 reads SMNVEV (reference sequence). The CDR3 nucleotides read TGTGCCAGCAGTTTGCCAGGACAGGTGAACACTGAAGCTTTCTTT. Translating it yields CASSLPGQVNTEAFF.

This clone appeared once. The chain couples TRBV27 to TRBJ2-7, with 10 bases that match TRBD1. CDR1 MNHEY and CDR2 SMNVEV come from the germline V gene (reference sequence). The CDR3 is 14 residues long. After removal of 6 bases from V and 1 base from J, the junction contained 3 bases not matched to a gene. The CDR3 region is CASRRQGASYEQYF. CDR3 coding DNA: TGTGCCAGCAGACGACAGGGGGCTTCCTACGAGCAGTACTTC.